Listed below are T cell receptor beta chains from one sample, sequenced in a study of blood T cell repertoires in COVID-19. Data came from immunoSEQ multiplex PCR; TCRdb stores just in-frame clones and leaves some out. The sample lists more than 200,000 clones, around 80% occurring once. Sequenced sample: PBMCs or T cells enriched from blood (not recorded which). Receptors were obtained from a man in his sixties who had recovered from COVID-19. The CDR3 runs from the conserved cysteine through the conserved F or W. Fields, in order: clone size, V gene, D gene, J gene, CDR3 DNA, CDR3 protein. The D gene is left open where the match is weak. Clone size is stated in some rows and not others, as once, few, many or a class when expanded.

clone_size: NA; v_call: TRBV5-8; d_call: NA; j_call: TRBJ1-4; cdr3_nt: TGTGCCAGCAGCACAGGGACCGTGGATAATGAAAAACTGTTTTTT; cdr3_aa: CASSTGTVDNEKLFF
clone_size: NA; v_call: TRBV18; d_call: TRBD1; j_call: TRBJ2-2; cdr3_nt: TGTGCCAGCTCACCACCGGGACAGCTGGACACCGGGGAGCTGTTTTTT; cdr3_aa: CASSPPGQLDTGELFF
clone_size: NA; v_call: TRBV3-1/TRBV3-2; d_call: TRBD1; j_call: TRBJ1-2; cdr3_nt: TGTGCCAGCAGCCAGATAGACAGGGACAACTATGGCTACACCTTC; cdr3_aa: CASSQIDRDNYGYTF
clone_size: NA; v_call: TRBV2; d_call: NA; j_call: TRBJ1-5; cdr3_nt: TGTGCCAGCAGGGACAGAAGCAATAGCAATCAGCCCCAGCATTTT; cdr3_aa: CASRDRSNSNQPQHF
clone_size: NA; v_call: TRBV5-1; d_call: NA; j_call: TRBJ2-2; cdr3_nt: TGCGCCAGCAGCTCCAGGGTTACCGGGGAGCTGTTTTTT; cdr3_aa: CASSSRVTGELFF
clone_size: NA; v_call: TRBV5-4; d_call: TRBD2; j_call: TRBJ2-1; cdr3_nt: TGTGCCAGCAGCTTCAATCTAGCGGGGAATAATGAGCAGTTCTTC; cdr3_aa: CASSFNLAGNNEQFF
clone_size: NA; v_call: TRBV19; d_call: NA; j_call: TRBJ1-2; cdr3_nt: TGTGCCAGTAGTATTGGCAGGGGCGACGTGGTCTATGGCTACACCTTC; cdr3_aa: CASSIGRGDVVYGYTF
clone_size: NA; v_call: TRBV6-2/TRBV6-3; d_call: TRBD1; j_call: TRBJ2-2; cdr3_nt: TGTGCCAGCAGTACGCGACCCGGGACAGGAAACACCGGGGAGCTGTTTTTT; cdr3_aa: CASSTRPGTGNTGELFF
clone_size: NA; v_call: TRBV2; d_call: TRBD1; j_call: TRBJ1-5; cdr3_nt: TGTGCCAGCAGCTGGGACAGTAATAGCAATCAGCCCCAGCATTTT; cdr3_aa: CASSWDSNSNQPQHF
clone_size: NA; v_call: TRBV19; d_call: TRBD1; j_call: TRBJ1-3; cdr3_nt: TGTGCCAGCCTCGGGACAGACGGAAACACCATATATTTT; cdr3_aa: CASLGTDGNTIYF
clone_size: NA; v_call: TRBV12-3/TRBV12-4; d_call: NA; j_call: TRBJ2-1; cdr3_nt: TGTGCCAGCAGTTTAGGACAGAACAATGAGCAGTTCTTC; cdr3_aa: CASSLGQNNEQFF
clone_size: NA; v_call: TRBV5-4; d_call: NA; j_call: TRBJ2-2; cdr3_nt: TGTGCCAGCAGCTTACTAGGCACCGGGGAGCTGTTTTTT; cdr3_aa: CASSLLGTGELFF
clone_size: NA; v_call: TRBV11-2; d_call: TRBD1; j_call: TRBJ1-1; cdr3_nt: TGTGCCAGCAGCTTGGGGACAGGGGTGAGGGGCACTGAAGCTTTCTTT; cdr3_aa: CASSLGTGVRGTEAFF
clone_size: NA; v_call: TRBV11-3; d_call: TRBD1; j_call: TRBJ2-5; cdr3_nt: TGTGCCAGCAGCCCACGGACAGGGCAAGAGACCCAGTACTTC; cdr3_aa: CASSPRTGQETQYF
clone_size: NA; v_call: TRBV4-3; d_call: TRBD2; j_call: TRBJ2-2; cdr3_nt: TGCGCCAGCAGCCAAGATGGAACTAGCGGGGGGCCTGGGGAGCTGTTTTTT; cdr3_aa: CASSQDGTSGGPGELFF
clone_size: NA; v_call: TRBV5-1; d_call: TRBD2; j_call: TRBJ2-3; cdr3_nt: TGCGCCAGCAGCTTGCGCCCCAACTGGGGCCCGGGAGGGACAGATACGCAGTATTTT; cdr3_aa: CASSLRPNWGPGGTDTQYF
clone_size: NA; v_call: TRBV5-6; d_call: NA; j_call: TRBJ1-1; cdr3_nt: TGTGCCAGCAGCTTGGGAGGGTTTGCTGAAGCTTTCTTT; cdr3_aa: CASSLGGFAEAFF
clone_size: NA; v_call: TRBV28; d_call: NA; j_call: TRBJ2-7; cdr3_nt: TGTGCCAGCACAGGAGCGGCCTCCTACGAGCAGTACTTC; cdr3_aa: CASTGAASYEQYF
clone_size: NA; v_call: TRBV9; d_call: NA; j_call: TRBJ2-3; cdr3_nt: TGTGCCAGCAGCGTAGTATCCGCAGATACGCAGTATTTT; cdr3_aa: CASSVVSADTQYF
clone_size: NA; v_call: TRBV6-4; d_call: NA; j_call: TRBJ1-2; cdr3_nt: TGTGCCAGCAGCCCCCGAATCAGACTAGTTTACTATGGCTACACCTTC; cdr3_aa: CASSPRIRLVYYGYTF
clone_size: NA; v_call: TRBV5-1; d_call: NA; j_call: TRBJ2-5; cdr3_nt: TGCGCCAGCAGCTTTATCCTGGGGCACCAAGAGACCCAGTACTTC; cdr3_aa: CASSFILGHQETQYF
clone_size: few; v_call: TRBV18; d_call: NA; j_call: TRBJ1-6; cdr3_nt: TGTGCCAGCTCACCAGATCAGGGAAAGTCACCCCTCCACTTT; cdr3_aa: CASSPDQGKSPLHF
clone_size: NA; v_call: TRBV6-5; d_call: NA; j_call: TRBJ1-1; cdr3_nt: TGTGCCAGCAGTTACCGGGTCACTATGAACACTGAAGCTTTCTTT; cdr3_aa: CASSYRVTMNTEAFF
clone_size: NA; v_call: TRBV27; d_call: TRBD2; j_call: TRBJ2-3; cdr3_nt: TGTGCCAGCAAAGCTCCGGGACTAATCTTTCAGTATTTT; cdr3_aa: CASKAPGLIFQYF
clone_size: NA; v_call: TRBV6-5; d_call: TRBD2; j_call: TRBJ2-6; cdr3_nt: TGTGCCAGCGCGGGGGTTGGTGGGGCCAACGTCCTGACTTTC; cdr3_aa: CASAGVGGANVLTF
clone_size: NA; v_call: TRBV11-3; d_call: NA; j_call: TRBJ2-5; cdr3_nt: TGTGCCAGCAGCTTAGAGGGCCAGGCCGAGACCCAGTACTTC; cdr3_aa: CASSLEGQAETQYF
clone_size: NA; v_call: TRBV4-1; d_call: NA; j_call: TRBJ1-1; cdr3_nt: TGCGCCAGCAGCCAAGATTGGACACCTACCATGAACACTGAAGCTTTCTTT; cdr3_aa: CASSQDWTPTMNTEAFF
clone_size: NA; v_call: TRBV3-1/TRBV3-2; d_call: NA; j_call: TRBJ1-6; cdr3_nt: TGTGCCAGCAGCCATACGGGGGATAATTCACCCCTCCACTTT; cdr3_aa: CASSHTGDNSPLHF
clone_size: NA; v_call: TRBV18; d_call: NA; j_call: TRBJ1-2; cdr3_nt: TGTGCCAGCTCACCAAGCAGGGATAACAACTATGGCTACACCTTC; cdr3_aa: CASSPSRDNNYGYTF
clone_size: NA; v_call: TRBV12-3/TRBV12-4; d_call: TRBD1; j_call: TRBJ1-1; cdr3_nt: TGTGCCAGCAGGCACCGACAGGGGCAAGCTTTCTTT; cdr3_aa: CASRHRQGQAFF
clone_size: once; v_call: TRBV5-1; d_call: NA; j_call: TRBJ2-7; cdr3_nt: TGCGCCAGCAGCTTTGGCGGGCTGAGCTCCTACGAGCAGTACTTC; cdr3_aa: CASSFGGLSSYEQYF
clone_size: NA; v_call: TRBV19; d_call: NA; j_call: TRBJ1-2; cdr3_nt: TGTGCCAGTAGTCCTCGAGGCCAGCCCTGGGGCTACACCTTC; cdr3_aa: CASSPRGQPWGYTF
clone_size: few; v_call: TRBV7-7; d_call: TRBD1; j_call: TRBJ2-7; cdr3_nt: TGTGCTAGCAGCTTAGCGCAGGACAGGGGTTACGAGCAGTACTTC; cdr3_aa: CASSLAQDRGYEQYF
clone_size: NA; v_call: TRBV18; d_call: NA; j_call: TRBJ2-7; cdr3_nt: TGTGCCAGCTCACCAACCACGGGGAACTCCTACGAGCAGTACTTC; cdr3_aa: CASSPTTGNSYEQYF
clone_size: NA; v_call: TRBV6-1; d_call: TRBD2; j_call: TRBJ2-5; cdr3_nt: TGTGCCAGCAGTGAAGGGGGGGGGTCCGGGACCCAGTACTTC; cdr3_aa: CASSEGGGSGTQYF
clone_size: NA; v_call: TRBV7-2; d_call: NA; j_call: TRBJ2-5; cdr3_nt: TGTGCCAGCAGCTATAACCAAGAGACCCAGTACTTC; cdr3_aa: CASSYNQETQYF
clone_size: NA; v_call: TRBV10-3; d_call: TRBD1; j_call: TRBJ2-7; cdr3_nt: TGTGCCATCAGTGTTCAGGGGGCCTACGAGCAGTACTTC; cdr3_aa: CAISVQGAYEQYF
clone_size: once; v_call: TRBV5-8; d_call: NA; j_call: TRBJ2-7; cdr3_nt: TGTGCCAGCAGCTACCAGGGCGAAGTGATAGGCGAGCAGTACTTC; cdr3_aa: CASSYQGEVIGEQYF
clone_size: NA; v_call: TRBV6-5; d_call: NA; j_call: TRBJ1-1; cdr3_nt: TGTGCCAGCAGTCTACGAGAGGGCACTGAAGCTTTCTTT; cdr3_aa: CASSLREGTEAFF
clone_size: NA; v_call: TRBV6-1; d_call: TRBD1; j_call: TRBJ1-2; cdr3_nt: TGTGCCAGCAGTGAACAGGGGGCCAGTAGTGGCTACACCTTC; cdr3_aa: CASSEQGASSGYTF
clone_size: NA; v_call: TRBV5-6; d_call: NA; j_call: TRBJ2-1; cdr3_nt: TGTGCCAGCAGCTCGCTTCCGGGGGGCGAGCAGTTCTTC; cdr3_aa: CASSSLPGGEQFF
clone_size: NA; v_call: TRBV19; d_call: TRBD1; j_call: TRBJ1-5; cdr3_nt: TGTGCCAGTAGGGGACAGGGGGGAGTTCAGCCCCAGCATTTT; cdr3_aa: CASRGQGGVQPQHF
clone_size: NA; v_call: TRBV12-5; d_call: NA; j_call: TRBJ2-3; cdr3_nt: TGTGCTAGTGGTTCTGTAGATACGCAGTATTTT; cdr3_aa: CASGSVDTQYF
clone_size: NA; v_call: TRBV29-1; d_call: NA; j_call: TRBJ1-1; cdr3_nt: TGCAGCGTTACGCGACAGCGGGACACTGAAGCTTTCTTT; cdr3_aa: CSVTRQRDTEAFF
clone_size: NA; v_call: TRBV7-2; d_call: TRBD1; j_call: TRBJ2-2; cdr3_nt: TGTGCCAGTAAAAACGGACAGGGAAACACCGGGGAGCTGTTTTTT; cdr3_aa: CASKNGQGNTGELFF